A single sample is the source of the 25 T cell receptor beta chains below, sequenced in a study of control samples from healthy donors and cancer patients. Only in-frame clones appear in the TCRdb table, and some are missing; sequencing was by immunoSEQ multiplex PCR. The data contain 110,000 to 150,000 clones, around 90% of them seen just once; the ten biggest clones take up over 4.5%. Sequenced input: blood. These receptors all come from a man aged 30 to 45 in good health.

The J gene is TRBJ2-7, the V gene TRBV19; D is ambiguous. CDR1 LNHDA and CDR2 SQIVND come from the germline V gene (reference sequence). The CDR3 runs 15 residues. Trimming left V 4 bases short and J 0 bases short, with 13 bases between. The CDR3, as DNA: TGTGCCAGTAGTAAAAACGGAAGACACTCCTACGAGCAGTACTTC. This translates into CASSKNGRHSYEQYF.

V usage is TRBV29-1 and J usage is TRBJ2-5; D gene unclear. Trimming left V 4 bases short and J 4 bases short, with 10 bases between. The CDR3 sequence is 12 residues long. CDR1 is SQVTM, CDR2 ANQGSEA, per germline. The CDR3 protein is CSVARQAETQYF. In nucleotides, the CDR3 is TGCAGCGTTGCTCGGCAAGCAGAGACCCAGTACTTC.

The CDR3, as DNA: TGTGCCAGCAGTTACGGGGCGGGATTGGGCTACGAGCAGTACTTC. This encodes CASSYGAGLGYEQYF. The rearrangement joins TRBV6-5 to TRBJ2-7; the D gene is possibly TRBD2 (6 bases). Germline CDR1 is MNHEY and CDR2 is SVGAGI. The ends were cut back, 2 bases at V and 3 bases at J, with 14 bases in the middle. This CDR3 is 15 amino acids long.

The chain joins TRBV5-1 to TRBJ1-4; a possible D gene is TRBD1 (5 bases). The CDR3 loop spans 14 amino acids. The germline V gene has CDR1 SGHRS and CDR2 YFSETQ. The V gene lost 2 bases and the J gene lost 6 bases, with 11 bases spanning the gap. In DNA, the CDR3 is TGCGCCAGCAGCTTCGGGGGAGTGGATGAAAAACTGTTTTTT. Its translation is CASSFGGVDEKLFF.

The V and J genes are TRBV24-1 and TRBJ2-3; D not certain. The germline gives CDR1 KGHDR, CDR2 SFDVKD. This CDR3 comprises 13 residues. Between the trimmed V and J ends, which lost 0 bases and 8 bases, there was a span of 8 bases. CDR3 in DNA: TGTGCCACCAGTGATTTGCTGGTCGGTACGCAGTATTTT. Translated: CATSDLLVGTQYF.

The J gene is TRBJ2-7, the V gene TRBV9; 10 bases fit TRBD1. The V gene's germline CDR1 is SGDLS and CDR2 YYNGEE. V trimming: 3 bases; J trimming: 3 bases; junction bases outside the gene matches: 3. The CDR3 is 14 residues long. DNA of the CDR3: TGTGCCAGCAGCGAGACAGGGGGCCACTACGAGCAGTACTTC. Protein: CASSETGGHYEQYF.

The V call is TRBV6-1, the J call TRBJ1-3, with 7 bases matching TRBD1. Losses at the gene ends were 1 base for V and 5 bases for J; bases not matched to a gene: 5. There are 15 residues in the CDR3. Germline CDR1 is MNHNS and CDR2 is SASEGT. CDR3 coding DNA: TGTGCCAGCAGTGAAGGATTGGGACAGCGAAACACCATATATTTT. Residues: CASSEGLGQRNTIYF.

V usage is TRBV2 and J usage is TRBJ1-2; D may be TRBD1 (6 bases). The CDR3 has 14 amino acids. Looked up from germline, CDR1 is SNHLY and CDR2 is FYNNEI. Here the CDR3 DNA reads TGTGCAGAAACCCAGGGGACGATCGGCTATGGCTACACCTTC. Translating gives CAETQGTIGYGYTF.

The chain couples TRBV2 to TRBJ1-5, with 10 bases that match TRBD1. Germline loops: CDR1 SNHLY, CDR2 FYNNEI. The CDR3 covers 15 residues. J gave up 5 bases and V 5 bases, and 6 bases lay outside the gene matches. The CDR3: CASSPRTGGDQPQHF. The CDR3 coding sequence is TGTGCCAGCAGTCCGAGGACAGGGGGGGATCAGCCCCAGCATTTT.

The rearrangement joins TRBV3-1 (or the pseudogene TRBV3-2) to TRBJ1-5; D is unresolved. The CDR3 is made up of 14 amino acids. V lost 4 bases and J lost 7, with 14 bases in between. Germline V gene lookup returns CDR1 LGHDT and CDR2 YNNKEL (reference sequence). The CDR3 protein is CASSPLVGEQPQHF. In DNA, the CDR3 is TGTGCCAGCAGCCCGTTAGTGGGAGAACAGCCCCAGCATTTT.

This sequence joins TRBV24-1 and TRBJ2-3; TRBD1 aligns across 7 bases. This CDR3 spans 14 amino acids. Trimming took 3 bases from V and 6 from J; bases not matched to a gene: 5. Germline V gene lookup returns CDR1 KGHDR and CDR2 SFDVKD. CDR3: CATSDVTGADTQYF. In nucleotides, the CDR3 is TGTGCCACCAGTGATGTCACAGGGGCCGATACGCAGTATTTT.

This chain joins TRBV29-1 and TRBJ1-1, with 7 bases aligning to TRBD1. Per the germline V gene, CDR1 is SQVTM and CDR2 is ANQGSEA. The CDR3 runs 15 residues. J gave up 1 base and V 7 bases, and 12 bases lay outside the gene matches. Written as DNA, the CDR3 is TGCAGCGCCGAACGGCAGGGGGGTGGGAACACTGAAGCTTTCTTT. As protein: CSAERQGGGNTEAFF.

The V call is TRBV12-3 or TRBV12-4, the J call TRBJ1-2; tentative D call: TRBD1 (6 bases). The ends were cut back, 6 bases at V and 10 bases at J, with 12 bases in the middle. The CDR3 has 11 amino acids. The CDR3 DNA follows: TGTGCCAGCAGGGGGGCAAAGACCTACACCTTC. Its translation: CASRGAKTYTF.

This sequence joins TRBV2 and TRBJ1-6; the D is unclear. The CDR3 totals 12 residues. The V end was cut by 7 bases, the J end by 5 bases, with 6 bases between. From germline, CDR1 is SNHLY and CDR2 FYNNEI. In nucleotides, the CDR3 is TGTGCCAGCAACCCAGATAATTCACCCCTCCACTTT. Translating gives CASNPDNSPLHF.

DNA for the CDR3: TGCGCCAGCAGCCAGAGTCTGGGGTCCTACGAGCAGTACTTC. Encoded protein: CASSQSLGSYEQYF. This chain connects TRBV4-3 to TRBJ2-7, with D uncertain. The V and J ends lost 3 bases and 1 base respectively, with 10 bases between them. In germline, CDR1 is LGHNA, CDR2 YSLEER. The CDR3 is 14 amino acids.

The rearrangement links TRBV5-6 to TRBJ2-3, with 7 bases lining up with TRBD1. J lost 3 bases, V lost 4 bases, and 8 bases had no gene match. The CDR3 loop spans 15 amino acids. The germline gives CDR1 SGHDT, CDR2 YYEEEE. The chain's CDR3 is CASSQDRIGTDTQYF. In DNA, the CDR3 is TGTGCCAGCAGCCAGGACAGGATTGGAACAGATACGCAGTATTTT.

This clone was picked up a small number of times. This chain connects TRBV19 to TRBJ2-4; TRBD2 agrees at 8 bases. Losses at the gene ends were 3 bases for V and 1 base for J; bases not matched to a gene: 8. The CDR3 consists of 17 residues. Germline CDR1 reads LNHDA; CDR2 reads SQIVND (reference sequence). The CDR3 sequence: CASSILAGGRAKNIQYF. The CDR3 nucleotides read TGTGCCAGTAGTATCTTAGCGGGCGGGAGGGCCAAAAACATTCAGTACTTC.

This chain links TRBV30 with TRBJ1-3, with D unclear. Looked up from germline, CDR1 is GTSNPN and CDR2 is SVGIG (reference sequence). The CDR3 spans 15 residues. Trimming pared 7 bases from V and 2 bases from J, leaving 18 bases between. Here the CDR3 DNA reads TGTGCCTTTGCCCGAGGCGGGGAGGCTGGAAACACCATATATTTT. It specifies CAFARGGEAGNTIYF.

The V call is TRBV6-5, the J call TRBJ1-2, with D possibly matching TRBD1 (6 bases). CDR1 and CDR2 (germline): MNHEY, SVGAGI. This CDR3 has 14 residues. The V and J ends lost 6 bases and 4 bases respectively, with 15 bases between them. Written as DNA, the CDR3 is TGTGCCAGCAGCTCAGGACAGTTGAGCTATGGCTACACCTTC. Its protein product is CASSSGQLSYGYTF.

The rearrangement uses TRBV24-1 and TRBJ1-5; D is uncertain. Germline V gives CDR1 KGHDR, CDR2 SFDVKD. There are 17 residues in the CDR3. V lost 7 bases and J lost 0, with 18 bases in between. CDR3 nucleotides: TGTGCCACCAGACGGCCCGAGTTGGGTGCTAGCAATCAGCCCCAGCATTTT. This codes for CATRRPELGASNQPQHF.

This chain links TRBV29-1 with TRBJ2-5; no clear D. V was pared by 2 bases and J by 10 bases, with 14 bases between. The CDR3 is 12 amino acids. Looked up from germline, CDR1 is SQVTM and CDR2 is ANQGSEA. The CDR3 nucleotides read TGCAGCGTTGAATACACCGGTCCGGGCCAGTACTTC. Encoded protein: CSVEYTGPGQYF.

The chain carries TRBV13 and TRBJ2-3; 12 positions match TRBD2. With 5 bases clipped from V and 3 bases from J, the junction kept 6 bases outside the gene matches. Germline values: CDR1 PRHDT, CDR2 FYEKMQ (reference sequence). The CDR3 length is 16 residues. The CDR3 loop reads CASSARTSGATDTQYF. CDR3 coding DNA: TGTGCCAGCAGCGCACGGACTAGCGGGGCTACAGATACGCAGTATTTT. The variable domain in full, completed from reference TRBV13 and TRBJ2-3, reads AAGVIQSPRHLIKEKRETATLKCYPIPRHDTVYWYQQGPGQDPQFLISFYEKMQSDKGSIPDRFSAQQFSDYHSELNMSSLELGDSALYFCASSARTSGATDTQYFGPGTRLTVL.

V and J are TRBV9 and TRBJ2-3; no definite D call. CDR1 and CDR2 from the germline V gene are SGDLS and YYNGEE. The germline V and J ends were trimmed by 0 bases and 6 bases, with 11 bases remaining between them. The CDR3 runs to 14 residues. The CDR3 DNA sequence: TGTGCCAGCAGCGTAGCACCCGCGGCGGATACGCAGTATTTT. Encoded protein: CASSVAPAADTQYF.

The rearrangement uses TRBV7-9 and TRBJ1-4; D not resolved. Germline V gives CDR1 SEHNR, CDR2 FQNEAQ (reference sequence). Trimming cost V 5 bases and J 7 bases, with 23 bases left between them. The CDR3 runs 17 residues. The CDR3: CASSGEDGVGWGEKLFF. DNA of the CDR3: TGTGCCAGCAGCGGAGAGGACGGGGTGGGATGGGGTGAAAAACTGTTTTTT.

The CDR3 DNA sequence: TGTGCCAGCACCCTTCAAGCGAGTGGGTCCTACAATGAGCAGTTCTTC. It is translated as CASTLQASGSYNEQFF. The chain combines TRBV5-6 with TRBJ2-1, with D unclear. CDR1 and CDR2 (germline): SGHDT, YYEEEE. V was trimmed by 6 bases and J by 1 base, leaving 17 bases between them. This CDR3 has 16 amino acids.